Presented here are 2 T cell receptor beta chains from one specimen sequenced in a study of OX40 agonist ivuxolimab in advanced cancers. The method was immunoSEQ multiplex PCR; TCRdb's version includes in-frame clones alone and lacks a portion of them. The sample contains roughly 91,000 clones, roughly 89% of which appear only once. The sequences come from CD4+ or CD8+ T cells sorted from blood, collected in a trial of the OX40 agonist ivuxolimab. The receptors originated from an adult with an advanced solid tumor such as melanoma, head and neck, liver or kidney cancer.

V gene TRBV9 combines with J gene TRBJ2-3; 7 bases agree with TRBD2. Unmatched junction bases numbered 6, after V lost 2 bases and J lost 0 bases. The germline V gene encodes CDR1 SGDLS and CDR2 YYNGEE. The CDR3 loop spans 16 amino acids. The DNA for the CDR3 is TGTGCCAGCAGCGTCTGGGCGGGGGTTAGCACAGATACGCAGTATTTT. Protein: CASSVWAGVSTDTQYF. The whole variable domain, remainder taken from reference TRBV9 and TRBJ2-3, is DSGVTQTPKHLITATGQRVTLRCSPRSGDLSVYWYQQSLDQGLQFLIQYYNGEERAKGNILERFSAQQFPDLHSELNLSSLELGDSALYFCASSVWAGVSTDTQYFGPGTRLTVL.

The chain carries TRBV25-1 and TRBJ1-4; D not certain. Germline V CDR1 and CDR2: MGHDK, SYGVNS. V lost 2 bases, J lost 6 bases, and 10 bases lay in between. The CDR3 contains 14 residues. The CDR3 spells CASSEDRPYEKLFF. CDR3 in DNA: TGTGCCAGCAGTGAAGACCGTCCGTATGAAAAACTGTTTTTT.